The 19 T cell receptor beta chains reported below all come from one sample, sequenced in a study of response to subunit inactivated influenza vaccine. TCRdb passed the RT-PCR reads through MiXCR, listing each CDR3 protein once. The sample shows about 310,000 distinct CDR3 sequences, roughly 22% of them seen only once. This sample comprised PBMCs from blood, obtained around 22 months after vaccination. Receptor source: a man aged 45 to 75 who received an inactivated influenza vaccine.

This clonotype appeared a few times. The rearrangement uses TRBV6-1 and TRBJ1-1; D perhaps matches TRBD1 (6 bases). The CDR3 sequence is 13 residues long. With 7 bases removed from V and 4 bases from J, the gap between germline ends came to 13 bases. Germline CDR1 MNHNS, CDR2 SASEGT. This CDR3 is CASTRQVGTEAFF. The CDR3 DNA reads as TGTGCCAGCACCCGACAGGTAGGCACTGAAGCTTTCTTT.

This clonotype was detected a few times. The chain links TRBV7-2 to TRBJ2-5, with D unclear. V was clipped by 5 bases and J by 5 bases, with 21 bases between them. This CDR3 is 16 amino acids long. Germline V CDR1 and CDR2: SGHTA, FQGNSA. The CDR3 here is CASSPRWGTTAETQYF. In DNA, the CDR3 is TGTGCCAGCAGCCCTCGCTGGGGTACTACCGCGGAGACCCAGTACTTC.

This sequence joins TRBV6-5 and TRBJ2-3; 9 bases agree with TRBD1. Trimming took 2 bases from V and 2 from J; bases not matched to a gene: 5. Germline V lookup: CDR1 MNHEY, CDR2 SVGAGI. The CDR3 has 16 amino acids. The CDR3: CASSYLWTGDTDTQYF. The CDR3, as DNA: TGTGCCAGCAGTTACCTGTGGACAGGGGACACAGATACGCAGTATTTT.

The chain's CDR3 is CASTPQAGAPGELFF. For the CDR3, the DNA is TGTGCCAGCACCCCCCAAGCGGGGGCCCCCGGGGAGCTGTTTTTT. This chain uses TRBV12-3 or TRBV12-4 with TRBJ2-2; 8 nucleotides match TRBD2. After removal of 7 bases from V and 6 bases from J, the junction contained 10 bases not matched to a gene. The CDR3 spans 15 residues.

The chain is built from TRBV7-8 and TRBJ1-5; the D gene is possibly TRBD1 (5 bases). Germline V lookup: CDR1 SGHVS, CDR2 FQNEAQ. The length of the CDR3 is 16 residues. V was shortened by 2 bases and J by 5 bases, with 16 bases between the two germline ends. The CDR3: CASSLHGTLADQPQHF. The CDR3 nucleotides read TGTGCCAGCAGCTTACACGGGACTTTAGCGGATCAGCCCCAGCATTTT.

This clonotype appeared a few times. The chain has TRBV5-1 and TRBJ1-1; 7 bases align to TRBD1. Germline lookup yields CDR1 SGHRS and CDR2 YFSETQ. V was clipped by 3 bases and J by 4 bases; unmatched bases: 6. The CDR3 length is 14 residues. DNA of the CDR3: TGCGCCAGCAGCTCCGGAGCAGGGGGCACTGAAGCTTTCTTT. Translating it yields CASSSGAGGTEAFF.

A few counts support this clonotype. The J gene is TRBJ2-1, the V gene TRBV20-1; 10 bases are shared with TRBD2. The CDR3 loop spans 13 amino acids. Unmatched junction bases numbered 4, after V lost 5 bases and J lost 6 bases. Germline values: CDR1 DFQATT, CDR2 SNEGSKA (reference sequence). The CDR3 nucleotides read TGCAGTGCTGCCAGCGGGGGGGTCAATGAGCAGTTCTTC. Its protein product is CSAASGGVNEQFF.

This rearrangement joins TRBV6-5 to TRBJ1-6; possible D gene TRBD1, 5 bases. V dropped 0 bases and J dropped 10 bases, with 13 bases sitting between them. The CDR3 extends over 15 amino acids. The germline V gene encodes CDR1 MNHEY and CDR2 SVGAGI. The CDR3 here is CASSYSSPGDSPLHF. CDR3 in DNA: TGTGCCAGCAGTTACTCCAGTCCCGGGGACTCACCCCTCCACTTT.

In its sample, this clonotype was seen a few times. The chain carries TRBV5-1 and TRBJ2-5, with TRBD1 matching over 10 bases. CDR1 and CDR2 (germline): SGHRS, YFSETQ. Trimming at V came to 3 bases and at J to 9 bases, leaving 5 bases not matched to a gene. The CDR3 runs to 13 residues. CDR3 in amino acids: CASSWDRGTAQYF. The DNA for the CDR3 is TGCGCCAGCAGCTGGGACAGGGGAACGGCCCAGTACTTC.

J is TRBJ2-5 and V is TRBV5-1; D is possibly TRBD1 (6 bases). CDR1 SGHRS and CDR2 YFSETQ come from the germline V gene. The CDR3 is 13 amino acids. The V end lost 3 bases, the J end lost 5 bases, and 11 bases lay between the germline ends. In nucleotides, the CDR3 is TGCGCCAGCAGCTGGACAGACCGGGAGACCCAGTACTTC. Residues: CASSWTDRETQYF.

This clonotype occurred a few times. The chain links TRBV9 to TRBJ1-3; D may be TRBD1 (5 bases). CDR1 SGDLS and CDR2 YYNGEE come from the germline V gene. The CDR3 runs to 17 residues. Deletions cut 3 bases from V and 0 bases from J, with 16 bases between. CDR3 DNA sequence: TGTGCCAGCAGCGCGCTCGACAGAACCTACTCTGGAAACACCATATATTTT. Its protein product is CASSALDRTYSGNTIYF.

This clonotype came up many times. The CDR3: CSASWGGSGNTIYF. The CDR3 DNA reads as TGCAGTGCTAGTTGGGGGGGCTCGGGAAACACCATATATTTT. The chain is built from TRBV20-1 and TRBJ1-3; tentative D call: TRBD1 (6 bases). In germline, CDR1 is DFQATT, CDR2 SNEGSKA (reference sequence). The germline V and J ends were trimmed by 3 bases and 4 bases, with 13 bases remaining between them. The CDR3 length is 14 residues.

This clonotype was counted between two and nine times. V gene TRBV20-1 combines with J gene TRBJ2-7; D tentatively fits TRBD1 or TRBD2 (5 bases each). In germline, CDR1 is DFQATT, CDR2 SNEGSKA (reference sequence). Trimming pared 4 bases from V and 7 bases from J, leaving 20 bases between. The CDR3 has 14 amino acids. The chain's CDR3 is CSAIVGGSEGEQYF. The CDR3 nucleotides read TGCAGTGCTATCGTGGGTGGGAGCGAGGGGGAGCAGTACTTC.

As to this clonotype: Relative to the germline gene, one junction end is altered; a read error may explain this. For the CDR3, the DNA is TGTGCCAGCACCTTATCGACAGGGGCGAACACCGGGGAGCTGTTTTTT. Amino acid sequence: CASTLSTGANTGELFF. The rearrangement links TRBV7-9 to TRBJ2-2; 8 bases map to TRBD1. Germline loops: CDR1 SEHNR, CDR2 FQNEAQ (reference sequence). CDR3 length: 16 residues.

The gene calls are TRBV7-2 and TRBJ2-5, with D maybe TRBD1 (6 bases). V shed 0 bases and J shed 2 bases, with 7 bases lying between them. CDR3 length: 14 residues. Germline CDR1 is SGHTA and CDR2 is FQGNSA. CDR3 amino acids: CASSLATGQETQYF. CDR3 sequence (DNA): TGTGCCAGCAGCTTAGCGACAGGACAAGAGACCCAGTACTTC.

This clonotype was observed a handful of times. This chain joins TRBV6-5 and TRBJ1-1; TRBD1 agrees at 12 bases. V gave up 2 bases and J gave up 6 bases; unmatched junction bases: 10. The V gene's germline CDR1 is MNHEY and CDR2 SVGAGI. The CDR3 covers 17 residues. CDR3 sequence: CASSYRRDRGLRAEAFF. For the CDR3, the DNA is TGTGCCAGCAGTTACCGACGGGACAGGGGGCTAAGGGCTGAAGCTTTCTTT.

The DNA for the CDR3 is TGTGCCAGCAGCCCCCGCTACCGGGAAGGGGGCAATGAGCAGTTCTTC. Translation gives CASSPRYREGGNEQFF. The chain couples TRBV7-6 to TRBJ2-1; D is perhaps TRBD1 (6 bases). This CDR3 contains 16 residues. Trimming shortened V by 5 bases and J by 6 bases, and 20 bases separated the two germline ends. The germline V gene has CDR1 SGHVS and CDR2 FNYEAQ.

This clonotype was counted between two and nine times. V gene TRBV12-3 or TRBV12-4 combines with J gene TRBJ1-2; 8 bases are shared with TRBD1. With 5 bases clipped from V and 8 bases from J, the junction kept 7 bases outside the gene matches. This CDR3 region has 13 residues. The CDR3 region is CASSLLRGQGYTF. CDR3 nucleotide sequence: TGTGCCAGCAGTCTCCTCAGGGGGCAAGGCTACACCTTC.

The chain employs TRBV6-2 or TRBV6-3 and TRBJ2-1; 9 nucleotides align to TRBD2. The germline V gene has CDR1 MNHEY and CDR2 SVGEGT. CDR3 length equals 16 residues. With V trimmed by 6 bases and J by 2 bases, 8 bases remained unmatched. CDR3 sequence (DNA): TGTGCCAGCAGCCCTCTTGCTAGCGGGGCCTACAATGAGCAGTTCTTC. Translation: CASSPLASGAYNEQFF.